This T cell receptor (beta chain) emerged from a study of T cells after yellow fever vaccination. Study at large: Low-cell-number fractions were prepared with SMART-Seq v4 Ultra Low Input.

One entry per CDR3 protein, called by TCRdb with MiXCR from the 5' RACE reads. The sample shows approximately 580,000 distinct CDR3 sequences, less than 20% of them seen only once. The CDR3 has 13 residues. Per the germline V gene, CDR1 is SGHAT and CDR2 is FQNNGV. V lost 1 base and J 6 bases, leaving 10 bases between the germline ends. The receptor's source is a man younger than 30 who received the YFV17D yellow fever vaccine. The sample here was PBMCs, taken 4 to 6 days after the first yellow fever vaccination. V is TRBV11-2 and J is TRBJ2-7; no definite D call. CDR3 in DNA: TGTGCCAGCAGCTTAGGCCCCGTGGGCGAGCAGTACTTC. Amino acids: CASSLGPVGEQYF.